This T cell receptor beta chain was sequenced during a study of blood T cell repertoires in COVID-19. Study-level information: Acute and convalescent COVID-19 samples came from the United States, Italy and Spain. Sources were T cells, B-cell-depleted T cells, or PBMCs; the material itself was cDNA or gDNA.

Only one count was recorded for this clone. In the study's own analysis: Estimation of nucleated cell counts was performed using reference gene primer amplification. Sequenced by immunoSEQ multiplex PCR; TCRdb stores in-frame clones only, minus some. V and J calls plus clone size are reproduced from that table; the DNA served to infer D and trimming. The sample holds 100,000 to 150,000 clones; roughly three quarters are singletons and the top ten take around 2%. Trimming removed 5 bases from V and 3 bases from J, with 7 bases in between. The CDR3 consists of 13 residues. Germline V gene data show CDR1 as SGHAT and CDR2 as FQNNGV.

The source of this sequence is a woman in her 70s with acute or convalescent COVID-19. The sample consisted of peripheral blood. The rearrangement joins TRBV11-2 to TRBJ1-4; D is unclear. This CDR3 is CASSRASNEKLFF. As DNA, the CDR3 is TGTGCCAGCAGCCGAGCGTCTAATGAAAAACTGTTTTTT.